This TCR beta chain was identified during a study of beta chain features in type 1 diabetes. This clone was seen a handful of times. The antigen is unknown. The isolated RNA, all of it, was reverse transcribed, so expressed TCRB transcripts were what got sequenced. Here immunoSEQ multiplex PCR was the method, and the copy in TCRdb shows in-frame clones only, minus some. The data hold roughly 300,000 clones, with 12% to 15% observed a single time. Study-level points and caveats: Patients with Type 1 diabetes showed moderately but significantly shorter TCRB CDR3s in all four CD4+ subsets.

This CDR3 has 13 amino acids. Germline V gene sequence: CDR1 SGHTA, CDR2 FQGNSA. Trimming cost V 5 bases and J 4 bases, with 11 bases left between them. This TCR was recovered from a man aged 30 to 39 in good health. Sample: central memory CD4+ T cells from blood. The gene calls are TRBV7-2 and TRBJ2-5; no clear D gene. The CDR3 DNA reads TGTGCCAGCAGCCGCACAGCTCCAGAGACCCAGTACTTC. Encoded protein: CASSRTAPETQYF.